The clone carrying this T cell receptor beta chain occurred a few times. Here immunoSEQ multiplex PCR was the method, and the copy in TCRdb shows in-frame clones only, minus some. The sample has approximately 100,000 clones; approximately 62% are singletons. This specimen comes from a study of blood T cell repertoires in COVID-19. Study-level information: The United States, Italy and Spain were the sources of the acute and convalescent COVID-19 samples. Sources were T cells, B-cell-depleted T cells, or PBMCs; the material itself was cDNA or gDNA.

This receptor was identified in an older man with acute or convalescent COVID-19. The sample consisted of peripheral blood.

The CDR3 DNA reads as TGTGCCTGGAGCAATGGTGGGGGCCCCAGGGATACGCAGTATTTT. Its protein is CAWSNGGGPRDTQYF. J is TRBJ2-3 and V is TRBV30, with D possibly being TRBD1 (6 bases). CDR3 length: 15 amino acids. Trimming removed 3 bases at V and 6 bases at J, with 19 bases between. The germline V gene encodes CDR1 GTSNPN and CDR2 SVGIG (reference sequence).